This T cell receptor (beta chain) stems from a study of blood T cell repertoires in COVID-19. Study-level background: Specimens from acute and convalescent COVID-19 originated in the United States, Italy and Spain. The analysed material was cDNA or gDNA that came from T cells, B-cell-depleted T cells, or PBMCs.

The CDR3 has 16 residues. Per the germline V gene, CDR1 is MNHNS and CDR2 is SASEGT. The germline V and J ends were trimmed by 2 bases and 7 bases, with 18 bases remaining between them. TCRdb's copy holds only in-frame clones and misses some; the assay was immunoSEQ multiplex PCR. The sample yields around 250,000 clones, 83% seen once. The V gene is TRBV6-1, the J gene TRBJ1-5; tentative D call: TRBD1 (6 bases). Source material: peripheral blood. The sequence came from a man between 60 and 75 years old who had recovered from COVID-19. The CDR3 sequence: CASSEWRGGGAQPQHF. CDR3 coding DNA: TGTGCCAGCAGTGAATGGCGAGGGGGGGGAGCCCAGCCCCAGCATTTT.